The next 22 T cell receptor beta chains were all read from a single sample in a study of shared clonotypes between healthy human individuals. Data came from immunoSEQ multiplex PCR; TCRdb stores just in-frame clones and leaves some out. The sample lists 1,400,000 or so clones; about 98.5% were seen once. Sample: naive CD4+ T cells sorted from blood. This sample's subset: CD45RA+ positively selected. The receptors shown here come from a man in his thirties or forties in good health.

The chain uses TRBV7-8 and TRBJ2-1; no firm D call. This CDR3 has 14 residues. Deletions cut 0 bases from V and 4 bases from J, with 7 bases between. CDR1 SGHVS and CDR2 FQNEAQ come from the germline V gene. The CDR3 bases are TGTGCCAGCAGCTTAGCGTTGGCTTACAATGAGCAGTTCTTC. Its protein is CASSLALAYNEQFF.

The chain combines TRBV2 with TRBJ1-5; no firm D call. V was shortened by 3 bases and J by 2 bases, with 23 bases between the two germline ends. The CDR3 covers 19 residues. The germline V gene encodes CDR1 SNHLY and CDR2 FYNNEI. The DNA of the CDR3 is TGTGCCAGCAGTGATAGCCAAACCGCCCCTTGGGGAGGCAATCAGCCCCAGCATTTT. It is translated as CASSDSQTAPWGGNQPQHF.

The rearrangement joins TRBV5-1 to TRBJ2-5; D is perhaps TRBD2 (5 bases). Trimming cost V 5 bases and J 7 bases, with 18 bases left between them. Looked up from germline, CDR1 is SGHRS and CDR2 is YFSETQ. This CDR3 contains 14 residues. CDR3 amino acids: CASSESASEGTQYF. The CDR3 region has the DNA TGCGCCAGCAGTGAATCAGCGTCAGAGGGGACCCAGTACTTC.

The rearrangement uses TRBV5-1 and TRBJ2-2; tentative D call: TRBD2 (6 bases). Trimming left V 0 bases short and J 8 bases short, with 14 bases between. The germline V gene encodes CDR1 SGHRS and CDR2 YFSETQ. This CDR3 spans 15 amino acids. Here the CDR3 DNA reads TGCGCCAGCAGCTTGGCAATGGGCGGGGCTGGGGAGCTGTTTTTT. Protein sequence: CASSLAMGGAGELFF.

The chain uses TRBV7-2 and TRBJ1-2; D perhaps matches TRBD1 (5 bases). Germline V gene sequence: CDR1 SGHTA, CDR2 FQGNSA. The V end was cut by 5 bases, the J end by 8 bases, with 18 bases between. The CDR3 spans 14 residues. The CDR3 sequence is CASSGRGQEEGYTF. In nucleotides, the CDR3 is TGTGCCAGCAGCGGACGGGGCCAAGAGGAGGGCTACACCTTC. Looking up the rest from reference TRBV7-2 and TRBJ1-2 gives the full variable domain: GAGVSQSPSNKVTEKGKDVELRCDPISGHTALYWYRQSLGQGLEFLIYFQGNSAPDKSGLPSDRFSAERTGGSVSTLTIQRTQQEDSAVYLCASSGRGQEEGYTFGSGTRLTVV.

The rearrangement links TRBV5-1 to TRBJ2-2; 8 bases match TRBD1. The CDR3 covers 14 residues. In germline, CDR1 is SGHRS, CDR2 YFSETQ. With 4 bases clipped from V and 6 bases from J, the junction kept 5 bases outside the gene matches. CDR3 protein: CASSLTQGAGELFF. The DNA of the CDR3 is TGCGCCAGCAGCCTAACACAGGGGGCCGGGGAGCTGTTTTTT.

This clone was counted once. V usage is TRBV5-1 and J usage is TRBJ2-5, with D perhaps TRBD1 (6 bases). The V gene's germline CDR1 is SGHRS and CDR2 YFSETQ. This CDR3 region has 14 residues. The germline V and J ends were trimmed by 4 bases and 1 base, with 11 bases remaining between them. CDR3 region: CASSAGQLQETQYF. DNA of the CDR3: TGCGCCAGCAGCGCAGGACAGCTCCAAGAGACCCAGTACTTC.

J is TRBJ1-2 and V is TRBV28; D unresolved. This CDR3 contains 12 residues. Trimming removed 5 bases from V and 8 bases from J, with 12 bases in between. CDR1 is MDHEN and CDR2 is SYDVKM in the germline V gene. In DNA form, the CDR3 reads TGTGCCAGCAGTCCGACCCCTCAGGGCTACACCTTC. Encoded protein: CASSPTPQGYTF.

The gene calls are TRBV4-1 and TRBJ2-5; the match to TRBD2 covers 8 bases. This CDR3 has 14 amino acids. The germline V gene has CDR1 MGHRA and CDR2 YSYEKL. V lost 4 bases to trimming and J lost 5 bases; unmatched junction nucleotides: 6. CDR3 residues: CASSLAASGETQYF. CDR3 sequence (DNA): TGCGCCAGCAGCCTTGCGGCTAGCGGGGAGACCCAGTACTTC.

V usage is TRBV6-1 and J usage is TRBJ2-7; D not certain. V lost 0 bases to trimming and J lost 2 bases, with 11 bases between them. CDR3 length equals 15 residues. Germline CDR1 is MNHNS and CDR2 is SASEGT. CDR3 sequence: CASSEAPRKTYEQYF. The CDR3 region has the DNA TGTGCCAGCAGTGAAGCGCCGCGAAAGACCTACGAGCAGTACTTC.

This clone has just one count. The J gene is TRBJ2-3, the V gene TRBV6-1, with 8 bases matching TRBD1. The CDR3 is 14 amino acids. The J segment lost 3 bases and the V segment lost 8 bases, leaving 7 bases of the junction unmatched. Germline V lookup: CDR1 MNHNS, CDR2 SASEGT. The CDR3 DNA is TGTGCCAGCGCGAGAGGACAGGGAACAGATACGCAGTATTTT. The encoded protein is CASARGQGTDTQYF.

The V call is TRBV18, the J call TRBJ2-7; 12 nucleotides agree with TRBD1. The CDR3 contains 13 residues. Germline CDR1 is KGHSH and CDR2 is LQKENI. Trimming at V came to 8 bases and at J to 5 bases, leaving 4 bases not matched to a gene. The CDR3 sequence is CASGTGGPNEQYF. The CDR3 DNA reads as TGTGCCAGCGGGACAGGGGGCCCAAACGAGCAGTACTTC.

Points on this clone: Other DNA sequences in the sample encode the same CDR3. This chain links TRBV5-5 with TRBJ2-7, with a weak D call TRBD1 (5 bases). The CDR3 is made up of 13 amino acids. V gave up 2 bases and J gave up 2 bases, with 8 bases separating them. Germline CDR1 is SGHKS and CDR2 is YYEKEE (reference sequence). The CDR3, as DNA: TGTGCCAGCAGCTTAACAGGCGCCTACGAGCAGTACTTC. Translated, it gives CASSLTGAYEQYF.

The chain couples TRBV2 to TRBJ1-1; D perhaps matches TRBD1 (5 bases). V dropped 5 bases and J dropped 3 bases, with 10 bases sitting between them. CDR1 and CDR2 (germline): SNHLY, FYNNEI. This CDR3 region has 13 residues. In DNA, the CDR3 is TGTGCCAGCAGTCAACAGGAGTACACTGAAGCTTTCTTT. This sequence encodes CASSQQEYTEAFF.

This chain uses TRBV2 with TRBJ2-2, with D tentatively TRBD2 (5 bases). Trimming removed 6 bases at V and 0 bases at J, with 11 bases between. The germline V gene has CDR1 SNHLY and CDR2 FYNNEI. The CDR3 has 15 residues. In nucleotides, the CDR3 is TGTGCCAGCAGGTTGGAGGACGCGAACACCGGGGAGCTGTTTTTT. As protein: CASRLEDANTGELFF. Drawing the rest from reference TRBV2 and TRBJ2-2, the complete variable domain is EPEVTQTPSHQVTQMGQEVILRCVPISNHLYFYWYRQILGQKVEFLVSFYNNEISEKSEIFDDQFSVERPDGSNFTLKIRSTKLEDSAMYFCASRLEDANTGELFFGEGSRLTVL.

Comments on this clone: Other DNA variants within this sample encode the same CDR3. The chain carries TRBV18 and TRBJ2-5; D call uncertain. The CDR3 has 12 amino acids. Between the trimmed V and J ends, which lost 3 bases and 2 bases, there was a span of 4 bases. The germline gives CDR1 KGHSH, CDR2 LQKENI. CDR3 in DNA: TGTGCCAGCTCACCCGAGCAAGAGACCCAGTACTTC. This translates into CASSPEQETQYF.

The chain employs TRBV7-9 and TRBJ1-2; D not certain. V was clipped by 4 bases and J by 4 bases, with 4 bases between them. The germline V gene has CDR1 SEHNR and CDR2 FQNEAQ (reference sequence). The CDR3 totals 11 residues. CDR3 DNA: TGTGCCAGCAGCTATCTCTATGGCTACACCTTC. Encoded protein: CASSYLYGYTF. The full variable domain, its missing parts supplied by reference TRBV7-9 and TRBJ1-2, is DTGVSQNPRHKITKRGQNVTFRCDPISEHNRLYWYRQTLGQGPEFLTYFQNEAQLEKSRLLSDRFSAERPKGSFSTLEIQRTEQGDSAMYLCASSYLYGYTFGSGTRLTVV.

The rearrangement uses TRBV11-2 and TRBJ2-3; D call uncertain. V gave up 8 bases and J gave up 3 bases, with 6 bases separating them. Germline assignment: CDR1 SGHAT and CDR2 FQNNGV. CDR3 length: 11 residues. The CDR3 loop reads CASQLTDTQYF. The CDR3 DNA sequence: TGTGCCAGCCAACTTACAGATACGCAGTATTTT.

Regarding this clone: Other DNA sequences from this sample encode an identical CDR3 as well. The chain uses TRBV28 and TRBJ2-2; D is tentatively TRBD1 or TRBD2 (6 bases each). V was pared by 7 bases and J by 1 base, with 10 bases between. Germline assignment: CDR1 MDHEN and CDR2 SYDVKM. CDR3 length: 14 residues. CDR3 in amino acids: CASTKGGNTGELFF. As DNA, the CDR3 is TGTGCCAGCACCAAGGGGGGGAACACCGGGGAGCTGTTTTTT.

This rearrangement joins TRBV4-2 to TRBJ1-4, with a tentative D call TRBD1 (6 bases). The length of the CDR3 is 14 residues. Germline V gene lookup returns CDR1 LGHNA and CDR2 YNFKEQ. Trimming shortened V by 7 bases and J by 0 bases, and 9 bases separated the two germline ends. CDR3 in amino acids: CASTDRPTNEKLFF. In nucleotides, the CDR3 is TGTGCCAGCACCGACAGGCCAACTAATGAAAAACTGTTTTTT.

V and J are TRBV29-1 and TRBJ2-1, with a weak D call TRBD1 (5 bases). The CDR3 totals 14 residues. Germline CDR1 SQVTM, CDR2 ANQGSEA. V dropped 1 base and J dropped 5 bases, with 12 bases sitting between them. CDR3 nucleotide sequence: TGCAGCGTTGAAGGGGCCAGGGCCCACAATGAGCAGTTCTTC. Its translation: CSVEGARAHNEQFF.

The V call is TRBV5-1, the J call TRBJ2-5; 8 bases align to TRBD2. Germline loops: CDR1 SGHRS, CDR2 YFSETQ. This CDR3 comprises 16 residues. The ends lost 7 bases at V and 2 bases at J; junction bases unmatched: 13. CDR3 region: CASRRTSGSLQETQYF. CDR3 nucleotide sequence: TGCGCCAGCCGAAGAACTAGCGGATCCTTACAAGAGACCCAGTACTTC.